The TCR beta chain described here comes from a study of cytomegalovirus exposure and HLA in healthy donors. Study observations and caveats: Several V segments, TRBV6-2 and TRBV6-3 among them, could not be told apart and were dropped. CMV serostatus stood as the only immune exposure information on hand. Earlier analysis found most TCR beta V segments productive about 87% or about 30% of the time. For most subjects, TCR beta sequences were reported to predict HLA-A and HLA-B alleles with accuracy.

As to this clone: Its matching antigen is unknown.

13 Jbeta primers and 60 Vbeta primers were used for the PCR. Using immunoSEQ multiplex PCR, the repertoire was profiled, and TCRdb retains in-frame clones only, with some absent. Among over 100,000 clones listed, 50% to 65% were seen once. The germline V gene has CDR1 SEHNR and CDR2 FQNEAQ (reference sequence). V was cut by 5 bases and J by 4 bases, with 8 bases left in between. This CDR3 comprises 12 residues. The chain has TRBV7-9 and TRBJ2-5; D gene unclear. This sequence was found in a middle-aged man in good health and CMV-seropositive. Material for sequencing was PBMCs. Written as DNA, the CDR3 is TGTGCCAGCAGCCCTTCGTCAGAGACCCAGTACTTC. It encodes CASSPSSETQYF.